A single sample gave rise to the 25 T cell receptor beta chains below, sequenced in a study of blood T cell repertoires in COVID-19. This table comes from immunoSEQ multiplex PCR, and its TCRdb copy is limited to in-frame clones, with some not included. Of about 23,000 clones in the sample, under 90% are singletons; the top ten hold around 20%. The sequencing input was peripheral blood. These TCRs come from a woman at least 80 years old with acute or convalescent COVID-19.

The chain is built from TRBV5-1 and TRBJ2-7; 10 bases map to TRBD2. This CDR3 has 16 amino acids. Germline V gene sequence: CDR1 SGHRS, CDR2 YFSETQ. V trimming: 0 bases; J trimming: 0 bases; junction bases outside the gene matches: 3. As DNA, the CDR3 is TGCGCCAGCAGCTTGGCAGCGGGAGGGATCTCCTACGAGCAGTACTTC. It codes for CASSLAAGGISYEQYF. The full variable domain, with the rest looked up from reference TRBV5-1 and TRBJ2-7, is KAGVTQTPRYLIKTRGQQVTLSCSPISGHRSVSWYQQTPGQGLQFLFEYFSETQRNKGNFPGRFSGRQFSNSRSEMNVSTLELGDSALYLCASSLAAGGISYEQYFGPGTRLTVT.

This clone came up once. The rearrangement uses TRBV11-2 and TRBJ2-5, with D perhaps matching TRBD1 (7 bases). CDR3 size: 15 residues. V lost 5 bases, J lost 5 bases, and 18 bases lay in between. Per the germline V gene, CDR1 is SGHAT and CDR2 is FQNNGV. The CDR3 DNA reads as TGTGCCAGCAGCCTCCGCCAGGGGGGCCTGGAGACCCAGTACTTC. Its protein product is CASSLRQGGLETQYF.

The chain recombines TRBV7-9 with TRBJ2-2; 13 bases map to TRBD2. CDR3 length: 17 amino acids. The germline gives CDR1 SEHNR, CDR2 FQNEAQ (reference sequence). The junction had 2 bases not matched to a gene; V was cut back by 4 bases and J by 0 bases. The CDR3 nucleotides read TGTGCCAGCAGCTGGGGACTAGCGGGGTCGAACACCGGGGAGCTGTTTTTT. This sequence encodes CASSWGLAGSNTGELFF.

The chain has TRBV5-6 and TRBJ2-7; perhaps TRBD2 as D (5 bases). Trimming removed 4 bases at V and 2 bases at J, with 16 bases between. Germline V gives CDR1 SGHDT, CDR2 YYEEEE. The CDR3 has 15 amino acids. The CDR3 protein is CASSAGVRGAYEQYF. For the CDR3, the DNA is TGTGCCAGCAGCGCCGGGGTTAGAGGAGCCTACGAGCAGTACTTC.

This clone occurred a few times. The V call is TRBV11-3, the J call TRBJ2-5, with 15 bases that match TRBD2. Germline V gene sequence: CDR1 SGHNT, CDR2 YENEEA. V shed 4 bases, J shed 4 bases, and the junction held 4 bases outside the gene matches. The CDR3 is made up of 16 amino acids. The CDR3: CASSSKGLAGGETQYF. CDR3 bases: TGTGCCAGCAGCTCGAAGGGACTAGCGGGAGGAGAGACCCAGTACTTC. Filled out from reference TRBV11-3 and TRBJ2-5, the complete variable domain reads EAGVVQSPRYKIIEKKQPVAFWCNPISGHNTLYWYLQNLGQGPELLIRYENEEAVDDSQLPKDRFSAERLKGVDSTLKIQPAELGDSAVYLCASSSKGLAGGETQYFGPGTRLLVL.

This clone has only a few counts. The chain couples TRBV9 to TRBJ1-6, with D unresolved. This CDR3 is built from 14 residues. Germline-derived CDR1 and CDR2 are SGDLS and YYNGEE. V shed 4 bases and J shed 3 bases, with 8 bases lying between them. The CDR3 loop reads CASSTTSYNSPLHF. For the CDR3, the DNA is TGTGCCAGCAGCACGACAAGCTATAATTCACCCCTCCACTTT.

This rearrangement joins TRBV11-2 to TRBJ2-7; 7 nucleotides align to TRBD1. With 5 bases clipped from V and 0 bases from J, the junction kept 4 bases outside the gene matches. Germline V gene lookup returns CDR1 SGHAT and CDR2 FQNNGV. The CDR3 extends over 14 amino acids. CDR3: CASSDRVDSYEQYF. As DNA, the CDR3 is TGTGCCAGCAGCGACAGGGTGGACTCCTACGAGCAGTACTTC.

The J gene is TRBJ2-5, the V gene TRBV5-6, with D possibly being TRBD1 (5 bases). CDR3 size: 13 residues. Per germline, CDR1 SGHDT and CDR2 YYEEEE. V was pared by 1 base and J by 9 bases, with 13 bases between. The CDR3 loop reads CASSLRAGKAQYF. The CDR3 DNA is TGTGCCAGCAGCTTGAGGGCAGGGAAGGCCCAGTACTTC.

This clone has only one observation. CDR3 protein: CASSTNRRNRGTDTQYF. The DNA for the CDR3 is TGTGCCAGTAGTACCAACCGGAGGAACAGGGGAACAGATACGCAGTATTTT. The genes are TRBV19 and TRBJ2-3, with 7 nucleotides matching TRBD1. There are 17 residues in the CDR3. V was clipped by 4 bases and J by 3 bases; unmatched bases: 13. Germline V gene sequence: CDR1 LNHDA, CDR2 SQIVND (reference sequence).

This clone was detected once. The CDR3, as DNA: TGTGCCAGCAGCGGGACTAGCGGGAGTGGTGGGTACTACGAGCAGTACTTC. It codes for CASSGTSGSGGYYEQYF. The V and J genes are TRBV28 and TRBJ2-7; 14 bases are a match to TRBD2. V gave up 6 bases and J gave up 3 bases; unmatched junction bases: 10. CDR1 and CDR2 (germline): MDHEN, SYDVKM. The CDR3 consists of 17 residues.

The rearrangement joins TRBV9 to TRBJ2-1; 7 bases match TRBD2. Per germline, CDR1 SGDLS and CDR2 YYNGEE. This CDR3 comprises 15 residues. Germline trimming cut 3 bases from V and 3 bases from J; bases unmatched to any gene: 6. The CDR3 nucleotides read TGTGCCAGCAGCGCCTCCGGGACTAACTACAATGAGCAGTTCTTC. Its protein product is CASSASGTNYNEQFF.

This clone was counted a single time. This chain connects TRBV5-1 to TRBJ2-2; 10 bases fit TRBD1. The CDR3 is 15 amino acids. Germline-derived CDR1 and CDR2 are SGHRS and YFSETQ. Unmatched junction bases numbered 7, after V lost 4 bases and J lost 7 bases. The CDR3 region has the DNA TGCGCCAGCAGCCGCGGGACAGGGGAACGCGGGGAGCTGTTTTTT. Residues: CASSRGTGERGELFF.

As to this clone: Additional DNA sequences in this sample encode the identical CDR3. The V gene is TRBV6-5, the J gene TRBJ2-6; TRBD1 might be the D (5 bases). The germline gives CDR1 MNHEY, CDR2 SVGAGI. V was clipped by 10 bases and J by 0 bases, with 13 bases between them. The CDR3 runs to 15 residues. CDR3: CATGQGVSGANVLTF. CDR3 DNA sequence: TGTGCCACTGGGCAGGGCGTCTCTGGGGCCAACGTCCTGACTTTC.

This clone came up a few times. The chain combines TRBV6-5 with TRBJ1-1; 10 positions match TRBD1. With 5 bases clipped from V and 5 bases from J, the junction kept 5 bases outside the gene matches. This CDR3 is 14 amino acids long. CDR1 and CDR2 from the germline V gene are MNHEY and SVGAGI. CDR3 protein: CASSRDRGLTEAFF. As DNA, the CDR3 is TGTGCCAGCAGTCGGGACAGGGGTTTAACTGAAGCTTTCTTT.

The chain carries TRBV7-9 and TRBJ1-2, with TRBD1 matching 11 bases. Germline-derived CDR1 and CDR2 are SEHNR and FQNEAQ (reference sequence). The V and J ends lost 9 bases and 6 bases, in that order; junction bases with no gene match: 9. The CDR3 has 14 residues. CDR3 sequence reads: CASRTGGEIDGYTF. CDR3 nucleotides: TGTGCCAGTCGGACAGGGGGCGAAATAGATGGCTACACCTTC.

This chain uses TRBV19 with TRBJ1-5; D is unclear. CDR3 length: 15 amino acids. CDR1 is LNHDA and CDR2 is SQIVND in the germline V gene (reference sequence). V was pared by 3 bases and J by 0 bases, with 9 bases between. The CDR3 bases are TGTGCCAGTAGTATCATGGCTGATAGCAATCAGCCCCAGCATTTT. Its translation: CASSIMADSNQPQHF.

This clone was seen only once. The J gene is TRBJ1-1, the V gene TRBV5-1; D ambiguous. Between the trimmed V and J ends, which lost 2 bases and 5 bases, there was a span of 10 bases. The germline V gene encodes CDR1 SGHRS and CDR2 YFSETQ. This CDR3 is built from 13 residues. The CDR3 region is CASSFPGGTEAFF. The CDR3 nucleotides are TGCGCCAGCAGCTTCCCAGGAGGGACTGAAGCTTTCTTT.

The chain has TRBV10-3 and TRBJ2-3; TRBD2 aligns across 14 bases. The ends lost 6 bases at V and 0 bases at J; junction bases unmatched: 2. The CDR3 sequence is 16 residues long. Germline lookup yields CDR1 ENHRY and CDR2 SYGVKD. CDR3 coding DNA: TGTGCCATCAGGGGGACTAGCGGGGGTAGCACAGATACGCAGTATTTT. Translated, it gives CAIRGTSGGSTDTQYF.

The chain is built from TRBV27 and TRBJ2-7; 8 positions agree with TRBD1. J lost 5 bases, V lost 6 bases, and 6 bases had no gene match. The CDR3 length is 13 residues. In germline, CDR1 is MNHEY, CDR2 SMNVEV (reference sequence). Here the CDR3 DNA reads TGTGCCAGCAGAAGACAGGGGATCAACGAGCAGTACTTC. Translated: CASRRQGINEQYF.

This clone appeared a single time. V gene TRBV9 combines with J gene TRBJ1-1; TRBD1 matches 7 bases. V lost 3 bases, J lost 4 bases, and 3 bases stayed unmatched. Germline V gene data show CDR1 as SGDLS and CDR2 as YYNGEE. The CDR3 contains 13 residues. The CDR3 loop reads CASSADRVTEAFF. DNA for the CDR3: TGTGCCAGCAGCGCCGACAGGGTCACTGAAGCTTTCTTT.

The rearrangement joins TRBV7-9 to TRBJ2-6; TRBD1 aligns across 8 bases. The J segment lost 4 bases and the V segment lost 3 bases, leaving 2 bases of the junction unmatched. Germline V gene data show CDR1 as SEHNR and CDR2 as FQNEAQ (reference sequence). The CDR3 length is 15 residues. The CDR3 region is CASSLTGEGANVLTF. As DNA, the CDR3 is TGTGCCAGCAGCTTGACAGGGGAGGGGGCCAACGTCCTGACTTTC.

This chain joins TRBV4-1 and TRBJ2-5; the match to TRBD1 covers 7 bases. This CDR3 has 15 amino acids. Per the germline V gene, CDR1 is MGHRA and CDR2 is YSYEKL. V gave up 7 bases and J gave up 2 bases; unmatched junction bases: 10. The CDR3 DNA reads TGCGCCAGCACCCTTAACCGGGACAGACAAGAGACCCAGTACTTC. It specifies CASTLNRDRQETQYF.

The gene calls are TRBV27 and TRBJ1-5; tentative D call: TRBD1 (6 bases). The V gene lost 6 bases and the J gene lost 0 bases, with 12 bases spanning the gap. This CDR3 is 15 amino acids long. Germline lookup yields CDR1 MNHEY and CDR2 SMNVEV (reference sequence). CDR3 sequence: CASRSQGYSNQPQHF. In DNA form, the CDR3 reads TGTGCCAGCAGATCACAGGGTTATAGCAATCAGCCCCAGCATTTT.

This clone was observed once. The V and J genes are TRBV30 and TRBJ2-5; the D gene is possibly TRBD1 (6 bases). The CDR3 runs to 13 residues. Trimming cost V 3 bases and J 2 bases, with 10 bases left between them. Germline V gene lookup returns CDR1 GTSNPN and CDR2 SVGIG (reference sequence). The CDR3 region is CAWRPRGQETQYF. For the CDR3, the DNA is TGTGCCTGGAGGCCCAGGGGACAAGAGACCCAGTACTTC.

This chain links TRBV30 with TRBJ1-2; no clear D. CDR1 and CDR2 (germline): GTSNPN, SVGIG (reference sequence). The CDR3 spans 12 residues. Trimming pared 2 bases from V and 8 bases from J, leaving 12 bases between. Here the CDR3 DNA reads TGTGCCTGGAGTATAGCTAGGTTCGGCTACACCTTC. The encoded protein is CAWSIARFGYTF.